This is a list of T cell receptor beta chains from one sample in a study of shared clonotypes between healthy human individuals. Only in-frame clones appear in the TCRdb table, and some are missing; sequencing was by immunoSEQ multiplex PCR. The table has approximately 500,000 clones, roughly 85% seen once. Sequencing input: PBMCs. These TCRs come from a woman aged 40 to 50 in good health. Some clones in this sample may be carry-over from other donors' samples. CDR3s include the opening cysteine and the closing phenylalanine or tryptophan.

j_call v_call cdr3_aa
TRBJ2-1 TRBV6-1 CASSEAPAGGPYNEQFF
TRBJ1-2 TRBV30 CAWSVLRQPNYGYTF
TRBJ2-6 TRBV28 CDGVAGANVLTF
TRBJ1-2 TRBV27 CASSIARGTLINYGYTF
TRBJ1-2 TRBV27 CASRQPGQGPNYGYTF
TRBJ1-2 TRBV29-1 CSVTETGAGYGYTF
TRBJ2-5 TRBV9 CASSPYSGSRETQYF
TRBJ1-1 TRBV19 CASSIRNTEAFF
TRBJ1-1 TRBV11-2 CASSLAGQHTEAFF
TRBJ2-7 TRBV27 CASSYGGAYEQYF
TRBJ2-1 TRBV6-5 CASSSHLAFTYNEQFF
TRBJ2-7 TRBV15 CATSRDRHEQYF
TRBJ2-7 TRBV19 CASSIDRTYEQYF
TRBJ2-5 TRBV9 CASSVGRHQETQYF
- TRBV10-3 CATGDSRGSYEQYF